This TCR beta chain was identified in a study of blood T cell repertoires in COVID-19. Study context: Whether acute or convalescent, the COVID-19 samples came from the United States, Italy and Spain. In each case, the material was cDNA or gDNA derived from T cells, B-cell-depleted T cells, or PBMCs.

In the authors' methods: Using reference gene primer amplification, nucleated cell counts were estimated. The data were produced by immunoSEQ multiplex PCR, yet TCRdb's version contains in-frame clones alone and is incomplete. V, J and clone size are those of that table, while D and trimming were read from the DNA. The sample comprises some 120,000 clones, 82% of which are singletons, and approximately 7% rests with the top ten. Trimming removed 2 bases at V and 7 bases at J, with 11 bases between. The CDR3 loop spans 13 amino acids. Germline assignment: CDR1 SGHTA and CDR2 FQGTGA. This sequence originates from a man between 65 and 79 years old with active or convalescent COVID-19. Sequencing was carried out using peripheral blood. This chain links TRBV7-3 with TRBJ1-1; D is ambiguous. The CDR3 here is CASSLAGPDEAFF. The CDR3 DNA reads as TGTGCCAGCAGCTTAGCGGGTCCAGATGAAGCTTTCTTT.